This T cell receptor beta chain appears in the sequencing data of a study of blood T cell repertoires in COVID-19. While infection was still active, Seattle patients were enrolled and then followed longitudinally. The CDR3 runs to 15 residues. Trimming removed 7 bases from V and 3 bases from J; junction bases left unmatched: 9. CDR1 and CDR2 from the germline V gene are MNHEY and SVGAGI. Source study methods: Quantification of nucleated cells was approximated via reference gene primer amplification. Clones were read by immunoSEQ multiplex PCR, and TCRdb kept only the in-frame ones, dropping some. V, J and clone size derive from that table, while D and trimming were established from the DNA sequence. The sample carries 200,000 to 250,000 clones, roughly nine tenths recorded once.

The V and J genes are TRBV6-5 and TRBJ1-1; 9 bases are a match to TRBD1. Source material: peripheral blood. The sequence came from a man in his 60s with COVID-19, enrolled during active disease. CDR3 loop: CASNPGQGFYTEAFF. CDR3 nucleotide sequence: TGTGCCAGCAACCCGGGACAGGGATTCTACACTGAAGCTTTCTTT.